This is a list of T cell receptor beta chains from one sample in a study of T cell responses to AZD1222 COVID-19 vaccine. Sequenced by immunoSEQ multiplex PCR; TCRdb stores in-frame clones only, minus some. The table lists some 87,000 clones, 90% to 95% of them singletons. Sequencing used peripheral blood, obtained on day 0 of MenACWY control vaccination. These receptors all come from an adult in good health. The CDR3 runs from the conserved cysteine through the conserved F or W. The D gene is left open where the match is weak. Expanded clones get a size class; other rows say once, few or many, or leave the size out.

size,V,D,J,DNA,CDR3
-,TRBV6-6,-,TRBJ2-5,TGTGCCAGCAGTTCCGAGGGAGAGACCCAGTACTTC,CASSSEGETQYF
-,TRBV5-1,-,TRBJ1-1,TGCGCCAGCAGCGGAGGGGACTACACTGAAGCTTTCTTT,CASSGGDYTEAFF
-,TRBV7-9,-,TRBJ1-5,TGTGCCAGCAGCTTGGCGGCAGGGCGTAATCAGCCCCAGCATTTT,CASSLAAGRNQPQHF
-,TRBV18,TRBD1,TRBJ2-2,TGTGCCAGCTCCCCCAGGGAACAGGGGGCCACCGGGGAGCTGTTTTTT,CASSPREQGATGELFF
-,TRBV3-1/TRBV3-2,-,TRBJ2-7,TGTGCCAGCAGCCGGGGGGCTACCTACGAGCAGTACTTC,CASSRGATYEQYF
once,TRBV12-3/TRBV12-4,-,TRBJ1-4,TGTGCCAGCAGTTTACGGGGTGAAAAACTGTTTTTT,CASSLRGEKLFF
-,TRBV11-3,TRBD1,TRBJ2-1,TGTGCCAGCAGCTCCGGACAGGGGGCGCGCAATGAGCAGTTCTTC,CASSSGQGARNEQFF
-,TRBV3-1/TRBV3-2,-,TRBJ1-6,TGTGCCAGCAGCCAAGTTGATTCACCCCTCCACTTT,CASSQVDSPLHF
-,TRBV6-4,TRBD1,TRBJ2-2,TGTGCCAGCGCCCGGGACAGGGGGACCGGGGAGCTGTTTTTT,CASARDRGTGELFF
-,TRBV6-1,-,TRBJ1-1,TGTGCCAGCAGTGAAGTAGTTGAGGCTTTCTTT,CASSEVVEAFF
once,TRBV19,-,TRBJ2-7,TGTGCCAGTACCCCTGAAGGCAGGGGTACCTACGAGCAGTACTTC,CASTPEGRGTYEQYF
-,TRBV7-8,-,TRBJ2-1,TGTGCCAGCAGCCCAACCCGTGATGAGCAGTTCTTC,CASSPTRDEQFF
-,TRBV29-1,-,TRBJ1-3,TGCAGCGGCAGCTCTGGAAACACCATATATTTT,CSGSSGNTIYF
-,TRBV5-3,-,TRBJ1-2,TGTGCCAGAAGCTTGGGCCGGGAGGACTATGGCTACACCTTC,CARSLGREDYGYTF
-,TRBV20-1,TRBD2,TRBJ2-1,TGCAGTGCTAGTTTTAGCGGGAAGTCCTACAATGAGCAGTTCTTC,CSASFSGKSYNEQFF
-,TRBV7-3,-,TRBJ2-7,TGTGCCAGCAGCTTAAGCCTCGGACACTCCTACGAGCAGTACTTC,CASSLSLGHSYEQYF
once,TRBV2,-,TRBJ1-5,TGTGCCAGCAGTGATGGACGCCTATTGGGGCCCCAGCATTTT,CASSDGRLLGPQHF
-,TRBV28,-,TRBJ2-6,TGTGCCAGCAGTTTAGACTGGGGGACGGGGGCCAACGTCCTGACTTTC,CASSLDWGTGANVLTF
-,TRBV21-1,-,TRBJ1-6,TGTGCCAGCAGCAAGAGGCTACAGGGTCTCAATAATTCACCCCTCCACTTT,CASSKRLQGLNNSPLHF
-,TRBV7-8,-,TRBJ1-5,TGTGCCAGCAGCTTAGCAAATCAGCCCCAGCATTTT,CASSLANQPQHF
-,TRBV20-1,TRBD1,TRBJ1-6,TGCAGTGCTAGTGGCAGGGGGCCTTCACCCCTCCACTTT,CSASGRGPSPLHF
-,TRBV6-5,TRBD2,TRBJ2-1,TGTGCCAGCAGCTTTAGCGGGGGGTACACTGAGCAGTTCTTC,CASSFSGGYTEQFF
-,TRBV19,TRBD1,TRBJ1-5,TGTGCCAGTAGGCACAGGGGGCCTAGCAATCAGCCCCAGCATTTT,CASRHRGPSNQPQHF
-,TRBV7-7,-,TRBJ1-5,TGTGCTAGCAGCTTGGATGTAAATCAGCCCCAGCATTTT,CASSLDVNQPQHF
-,TRBV5-1,-,TRBJ2-3,TGCGCCAGCAGCTTAACTACCAGCACAGATACGCAGTATTTT,CASSLTTSTDTQYF
-,TRBV19,-,TRBJ2-5,TGTGCCAGTAGTATTGGTAGCTTGGTGGAGACCCAGTACTTC,CASSIGSLVETQYF
-,TRBV3-1/TRBV3-2,-,TRBJ2-7,TGTGCCAGCAGCCAAGATCTTGTTACGCACGAGCAGTACTTC,CASSQDLVTHEQYF
-,TRBV2,TRBD1,TRBJ2-5,TGTGCCAGCATGGCAGGGGGCGCAGAGACCCAGTACTTC,CASMAGGAETQYF
-,TRBV2,-,TRBJ2-2,TGTGCCAGCAGAGCACAGGGAATCGGGGAGCTGTTTTTT,CASRAQGIGELFF
-,TRBV10-3,-,TRBJ1-4,TGTGCCATCAGTGGAATTGAGAGGGAAAAACTGTTTTTT,CAISGIEREKLFF
-,TRBV12-3/TRBV12-4,-,TRBJ1-6,TGTGCCAGCGCCCCGAGGGAGCGGTCACCCCTCCACTTT,CASAPRERSPLHF
-,TRBV2,-,TRBJ1-5,TGTGCCAGCAGGGGGGGTACGAAAGGAGACGGGAATCAGCCCCAGCATTTT,CASRGGTKGDGNQPQHF
-,TRBV27,TRBD1,TRBJ1-2,TGTGCCAGCAGTTCGTCCCGGGACAGGGTTGGGTATGGCTACACCTTC,CASSSSRDRVGYGYTF
-,TRBV5-1,-,TRBJ1-3,TGCGCCAGCAGCTTGGCAGCGGATTCTGGAAACACCATATATTTT,CASSLAADSGNTIYF
-,TRBV11-2,-,TRBJ1-2,TGTGCCAGCAGCTTAGATCCCTCGGATTCCTATGGCTACACCTTC,CASSLDPSDSYGYTF
-,TRBV7-9,-,TRBJ2-3,TGTGCCAGCAGCTTAGGACTCCCTCACCAGGATACGCAGTATTTT,CASSLGLPHQDTQYF
-,TRBV7-9,TRBD2,TRBJ2-2,TGTGCCAGCAGCTTAGGGGGTCTAGCGGTCACCGGGGAGCTGTTTTTT,CASSLGGLAVTGELFF
-,TRBV11-2,-,TRBJ2-2,TGTGCCAGCAGCCCCCCTTTGACAGCGAGCACCGGGGAGCTGTTTTTT,CASSPPLTASTGELFF
-,TRBV5-1,TRBD2,TRBJ2-2,TGCGCCAGCAGCTCGGGACTAGCGGGACAGGACGGGGAGCTGTTTTTT,CASSSGLAGQDGELFF
-,TRBV19,-,TRBJ1-1,TGTGCCAGTAGTATAGACGGGCTCACTGAAGCTTTCTTT,CASSIDGLTEAFF
-,TRBV4-3,-,TRBJ1-2,TGCGCCAGCAGCCAAGAAGCGATAAGGGACAACTATGGCTACACCTTC,CASSQEAIRDNYGYTF
-,TRBV3-1/TRBV3-2,-,TRBJ1-5,TGTGCCAGCAGTCTATTAGGTCAGCCCCAGCATTTT,CASSLLGQPQHF
once,TRBV7-8,-,TRBJ2-2,TGTGCCAGCAGCACTAACACCGGGGAGCTGTTTTTT,CASSTNTGELFF
once,TRBV6-1,TRBD1,TRBJ1-1,TGTGCCAGCAGTGGCCCCAGGGGGCTGGGGAACACTGAAGCTTTCTTT,CASSGPRGLGNTEAFF
once,TRBV6-2/TRBV6-3,TRBD1,TRBJ2-2,TGTGCCAGCAGTTACATCTGGGGACAGGCGAACACCGGGGAGCTGTTTTTT,CASSYIWGQANTGELFF
-,TRBV7-9,-,TRBJ1-5,TGTGCCAGCAGCCGAGCAAATAGGGGCCAGCCCCAGCATTTT,CASSRANRGQPQHF
-,TRBV10-1,TRBD1,TRBJ1-2,TGCGCCAGTGGCGACAGGGACTATGGCTACACCTTC,CASGDRDYGYTF
-,TRBV27,-,TRBJ2-6,TGTGCCAGCAGTTTCTCTGGGGCCAACGTCCTGACTTTC,CASSFSGANVLTF
-,TRBV7-9,-,TRBJ2-5,TGTGCCAGCAGCTTAATCCAAGAGACCCAGTACTTC,CASSLIQETQYF
-,TRBV3-1/TRBV3-2,-,TRBJ2-1,TGTGCCAGCAGCCAGAAAGGGTACCCTGAGCAGTTCTTC,CASSQKGYPEQFF
-,TRBV7-3,-,TRBJ2-2,TGTGCCAGCAGCCAGACTCGGCTCGGGGAGCTGTTTTTT,CASSQTRLGELFF
-,TRBV5-1,TRBD2,TRBJ2-2,TGCGCCAGCAGAGAGACTAGCATGATGGGGGAGCTGTTTTTT,CASRETSMMGELFF
-,TRBV4-2,TRBD2,TRBJ2-7,TGTGCCAGCAGCCAAGATATAGCGGGAGGCTTGTACGAGCAGTACTTC,CASSQDIAGGLYEQYF
-,TRBV5-6,-,TRBJ2-1,TGTGCCAGCAGCTGGGGGTCGGGGTATTACAATGAGCAGTTCTTC,CASSWGSGYYNEQFF